Presented here are 28 T cell receptor beta chains from one specimen sequenced in a study of cytomegalovirus exposure and HLA in healthy donors. A multiplex PCR was run with 60 Vbeta primers and 13 Jbeta primers. Here immunoSEQ multiplex PCR was the method, and the copy in TCRdb shows in-frame clones only, minus some. The sample shows about 120,000 clones, approximately 80% of them seen only once. The sequenced sample consisted of PBMCs. All receptors derive from a man aged 35 to 55 in good health and CMV-seronegative.

This clone appeared once. V gene TRBV7-2 combines with J gene TRBJ2-4, with 7 bases matching TRBD1. V trimming: 5 bases; J trimming: 7 bases; junction bases outside the gene matches: 14. The CDR3 sequence is 16 residues long. Germline V gene sequence: CDR1 SGHTA, CDR2 FQGNSA. The CDR3 DNA reads TGTGCCAGCAGCGTTACAGGGGTGATTCAGGGGAACATTCAGTACTTC. It translates to CASSVTGVIQGNIQYF.

This rearrangement joins TRBV21-1 to TRBJ1-5; the DNA was not used to check the table's D call, TRBD1. TRBV21-1 is given as a pseudogene. CDR3 size: 15 residues. CDR3 protein: CASAKQGEGNQPQHF. The CDR3 DNA reads TGTGCCAGCGCTAAACAGGGTGAGGGCAATCAGCCCCAGCATTTT.

This chain uses TRBV4-2 with TRBJ2-5; 7 nucleotides agree with TRBD1. The J segment lost 1 base and the V segment lost 4 bases, leaving 6 bases of the junction unmatched. Germline V lookup: CDR1 LGHNA, CDR2 YNFKEQ. This CDR3 has 15 residues. For the CDR3, the DNA is TGTGCCAGCAGCCGATACCGACAGGGCCAAGAGACCCAGTACTTC. Translating it yields CASSRYRQGQETQYF.

The chain employs TRBV2 and TRBJ1-4; D uncertain. V shed 4 bases and J shed 7 bases, with 13 bases lying between them. CDR3 size: 14 residues. Looked up from germline, CDR1 is SNHLY and CDR2 is FYNNEI. Here the CDR3 reads CASSGHQRGEKLFF. The CDR3 DNA sequence: TGTGCCAGCAGTGGACACCAACGGGGTGAAAAACTGTTTTTT.

This chain joins TRBV5-5 and TRBJ2-7, with TRBD2 matching 10 bases. CDR3 size: 15 residues. Germline-derived CDR1 and CDR2 are SGHKS and YYEKEE (reference sequence). V was clipped by 4 bases and J by 6 bases; unmatched bases: 10. CDR3: CASSQLLAGVSEQYF. The CDR3, as DNA: TGTGCCAGCAGCCAGCTCCTAGCGGGAGTTAGCGAGCAGTACTTC.

This CDR3 is CASRFGNNSPLHF. DNA for the CDR3: TGTGCCAGCAGATTCGGGAATAATTCACCCCTCCACTTT. J is TRBJ1-6 and V is TRBV6-5; no definite D call. Looked up from germline, CDR1 is MNHEY and CDR2 is SVGAGI. The CDR3 contains 13 residues. V was cut by 6 bases and J by 5 bases, with 8 bases left in between.

The CDR3 sequence: CASSSGTGPYEQYF. CDR3 DNA: TGCGCCAGCAGCTCCGGGACAGGGCCCTACGAGCAGTACTTC. This chain joins TRBV5-1 and TRBJ2-7, with TRBD1 identical over 9 bases. This CDR3 spans 14 amino acids. Trimming at V came to 3 bases and at J to 2 bases, leaving 3 bases not matched to a gene. In germline, CDR1 is SGHRS, CDR2 YFSETQ.

The CDR3 protein is CASSLGGLRYEQYF. The CDR3 region has the DNA TGTGCCAGCAGCTTGGGGGGGCTTAGATACGAGCAGTACTTC. The chain uses TRBV5-4 and TRBJ2-7, with a tentative D call TRBD1 (6 bases). V lost 0 bases to trimming and J lost 4 bases, with 11 bases between them. The CDR3 is 14 amino acids. Germline V gene data show CDR1 as SGHNT and CDR2 as YYREEE (reference sequence).

The chain recombines TRBV29-1 with TRBJ2-7; no reliable D call. Germline lookup yields CDR1 SQVTM and CDR2 ANQGSEA. The CDR3 is 12 residues long. Trimming took 2 bases from V and 4 from J, leaving 9 bases between them. Here the CDR3 DNA reads TGCAGCGTTGAATTAACAGATTACGAGCAGTACTTC. This translates into CSVELTDYEQYF.

V gene TRBV10-3 combines with J gene TRBJ1-2; D gene unclear. This CDR3 comprises 13 residues. Trimming stripped 3 bases from V and 8 bases from J, with 13 bases between. The germline V gene has CDR1 ENHRY and CDR2 SYGVKD. CDR3 DNA sequence: TGTGCCATCAGTGAAACAGTAGTTTCGGGCTACACCTTC. Its translation: CAISETVVSGYTF.

This rearrangement joins TRBV30 to TRBJ2-3; the match to TRBD2 covers 9 bases. Germline values: CDR1 GTSNPN, CDR2 SVGIG (reference sequence). The trim removed 4 bases at V and 1 base at J, leaving 0 bases unmatched. CDR3 length: 13 amino acids. The CDR3 region has the DNA TGTGCCTGGACTAGCGGGGGCACAGATACGCAGTATTTT. Translating it yields CAWTSGGTDTQYF.

The rearrangement uses TRBV9 and TRBJ1-1; possibly TRBD1 for D (6 bases). V lost 2 bases and J lost 1, with 9 bases in between. This CDR3 is 14 amino acids long. The V gene's germline CDR1 is SGDLS and CDR2 YYNGEE. CDR3 DNA sequence: TGTGCCAGCAGCGTCGGGACACAGAACACTGAAGCTTTCTTT. It is translated as CASSVGTQNTEAFF.

This rearrangement joins TRBV9 to TRBJ2-3, with 16 bases that match TRBD2. The germline CDR1 and CDR2 sequences are SGDLS and YYNGEE. The junction had 8 bases not matched to a gene; V was cut back by 2 bases and J by 5 bases. This CDR3 is 18 amino acids long. This chain's CDR3 is CASSVLGTSGREGDTQYF. As DNA, the CDR3 is TGTGCCAGCAGCGTTCTCGGGACTAGCGGGAGGGAGGGAGATACGCAGTATTTT.

The chain uses TRBV7-3 and TRBJ2-7, with 9 bases that match TRBD2. Germline CDR1 SGHTA, CDR2 FQGTGA. The J segment lost 5 bases and the V segment lost 3 bases, leaving 8 bases of the junction unmatched. The CDR3 runs to 15 residues. The CDR3 here is CASSLGLAGANEQYF. DNA for the CDR3: TGTGCCAGCAGCTTGGGATTAGCGGGAGCCAACGAGCAGTACTTC.

V is TRBV28 and J is TRBJ1-2, with 9 bases fitting TRBD1. The CDR3 runs 15 residues. V lost 5 bases and J lost 2; bases outside the gene matches: 6. Looked up from germline, CDR1 is MDHEN and CDR2 is SYDVKM. The CDR3 is CASSKAGTGNYGYTF. CDR3 nucleotides: TGTGCCAGCAGTAAAGCCGGGACAGGGAACTATGGCTACACCTTC.

The chain carries TRBV5-1 and TRBJ1-1; D is perhaps TRBD1 (6 bases). The germline gives CDR1 SGHRS, CDR2 YFSETQ. There are 16 residues in the CDR3. Trimming took off 0 bases at V and 5 bases at J, with 17 bases between the two ends. The CDR3 sequence is CASSLARMDSRTEAFF. In nucleotides, the CDR3 is TGCGCCAGCAGCTTGGCGCGGATGGACAGTAGGACTGAAGCTTTCTTT.

The chain combines TRBV6-1 with TRBJ2-1; D is possibly TRBD2 (5 bases). CDR3 length equals 15 residues. The V and J ends lost 6 bases and 3 bases respectively, with 15 bases between them. Germline V lookup: CDR1 MNHNS, CDR2 SASEGT. Here the CDR3 reads CASSHSSSHYNEQFF. The CDR3 bases are TGTGCCAGCAGCCACTCTAGCTCCCACTACAATGAGCAGTTCTTC.

This chain links TRBV30 with TRBJ1-6, with a possible D match to TRBD1 (6 bases). CDR1 and CDR2 (germline): GTSNPN, SVGIG (reference sequence). CDR3 length: 17 residues. Trimming stripped 3 bases from V and 9 bases from J, with 24 bases between. CDR3 in amino acids: CAWSDPGASSPGSPLHF. The CDR3 coding sequence is TGTGCCTGGAGCGACCCAGGGGCCAGCTCCCCGGGTTCACCCCTCCACTTT. Based on the CDR3 plus reference TRBV30 and TRBJ1-6, the full variable domain is SQTIHQWPATLVQPVGSPLSLECTVEGTSNPNLYWYRQAAGRGLQLLFYSVGIGQISSEVPQNLSASRPQDRQFILSSKKLLLSDSGFYLCAWSDPGASSPGSPLHFGNGTRLTVT.

This clone was seen a handful of times. The rearrangement uses TRBV9 and TRBJ2-2; D is perhaps TRBD1 (5 bases). This CDR3 has 15 amino acids. Germline V gene sequence: CDR1 SGDLS, CDR2 YYNGEE. The V end lost 2 bases, the J end lost 3 bases, and 11 bases lay between the germline ends. The CDR3 region is CASSVQGRDTGELFF. The DNA for the CDR3 is TGTGCCAGCAGCGTCCAGGGTCGTGACACCGGGGAGCTGTTTTTT.

V gene TRBV6-5 combines with J gene TRBJ1-6, with 8 bases fitting TRBD1. V was clipped by 1 base and J by 6 bases; unmatched bases: 5. Germline V CDR1 and CDR2: MNHEY, SVGAGI. The length of the CDR3 is 16 residues. CDR3 in DNA: TGTGCCAGCAGTTACTACAGGGGGGATCGTAATTCACCCCTCCACTTT. It encodes CASSYYRGDRNSPLHF.

The chain employs TRBV4-2 and TRBJ2-3; 8 bases match TRBD2. CDR1 is LGHNA and CDR2 is YNFKEQ in the germline V gene. V was clipped by 0 bases and J by 4 bases; unmatched bases: 3. The CDR3 has 15 amino acids. The CDR3 protein is CASSQDSGGPDTQYF. Here the CDR3 DNA reads TGTGCCAGCAGCCAAGATTCGGGAGGGCCAGATACGCAGTATTTT.

CDR3 sequence (DNA): TGTGCCAGCAGTTTGACAGTTTATAGCAATCAGCCCCAGCATTTT. Amino acids: CASSLTVYSNQPQHF. The chain uses TRBV27 and TRBJ1-5; D might be TRBD1 (5 bases). Germline values: CDR1 MNHEY, CDR2 SMNVEV (reference sequence). V lost 3 bases and J 0 bases, leaving 9 bases between the germline ends. The CDR3 is 15 residues long.

The V gene is TRBV13, the J gene TRBJ1-1, with 10 bases that match TRBD1. The CDR3 totals 21 residues. Trimming removed 5 bases from V and 1 base from J; junction bases left unmatched: 22. In germline, CDR1 is PRHDT, CDR2 FYEKMQ (reference sequence). CDR3 sequence: CASSPLMRQGATLIPNTEAFF. CDR3 sequence (DNA): TGTGCCAGCAGCCCTTTAATGCGACAGGGGGCGACCCTAATACCGAACACTGAAGCTTTCTTT. Combining the CDR3 with reference TRBV13 and TRBJ1-1 gives the whole variable domain AAGVIQSPRHLIKEKRETATLKCYPIPRHDTVYWYQQGPGQDPQFLISFYEKMQSDKGSIPDRFSAQQFSDYHSELNMSSLELGDSALYFCASSPLMRQGATLIPNTEAFFGQGTRLTVV.

CDR3 bases: TGTGCCAGCAGCTTGGAAGCCAGGGTAACCTATAATTCACCCCTCCACTTT. This sequence encodes CASSLEARVTYNSPLHF. The chain uses TRBV5-5 and TRBJ1-6, with a possible D match to TRBD1 (5 bases). V was cut by 0 bases and J by 2 bases, with 12 bases left in between. Germline V lookup: CDR1 SGHKS, CDR2 YYEKEE (reference sequence). The CDR3 has 17 residues.

V and J are TRBV9 and TRBJ1-5, with no clear D. The CDR3 covers 13 residues. Trimming stripped 7 bases from V and 5 bases from J, with 13 bases between. From germline, CDR1 is SGDLS and CDR2 YYNGEE. CDR3: CASSRGLDQPQHF. CDR3 in DNA: TGTGCCAGCTCACGCGGGTTAGATCAGCCCCAGCATTTT. The complete variable domain, with remaining parts taken from reference TRBV9 and TRBJ1-5, reads DSGVTQTPKHLITATGQRVTLRCSPRSGDLSVYWYQQSLDQGLQFLIQYYNGEERAKGNILERFSAQQFPDLHSELNLSSLELGDSALYFCASSRGLDQPQHFGDGTRLSIL.

The chain carries TRBV6-5 and TRBJ1-1, with D unresolved. The germline gives CDR1 MNHEY, CDR2 SVGAGI. V was pared by 0 bases and J by 1 base, with 9 bases between. The CDR3 contains 15 residues. CDR3 residues: CASSYSLNSNTEAFF. In DNA, the CDR3 is TGTGCCAGCAGTTACTCGCTAAATTCGAACACTGAAGCTTTCTTT.

This clone was counted a few times. V is TRBV27 and J is TRBJ2-3; 8 positions agree with TRBD1. The ends lost 5 bases at V and 3 bases at J; junction bases unmatched: 7. The CDR3 has 15 amino acids. The germline CDR1 and CDR2 sequences are MNHEY and SMNVEV (reference sequence). The DNA of the CDR3 is TGTGCCAGCAGTACCCAGGGGGCACTTACAGATACGCAGTATTTT. Amino acids: CASSTQGALTDTQYF.

The genes are TRBV7-9 and TRBJ2-7; TRBD2 aligns across 13 bases. V lost 5 bases, J lost 11 bases, and 9 bases stayed unmatched. Germline V gene lookup returns CDR1 SEHNR and CDR2 FQNEAQ (reference sequence). The CDR3 consists of 14 residues. In nucleotides, the CDR3 is TGTGCCAGCAGCCCCGGGACTAGCGGGGACCATGAGTACTTC. As protein: CASSPGTSGDHEYF. Supplemented by reference TRBV7-9 and TRBJ2-7, the full variable domain reads DTGVSQNPRHKITKRGQNVTFRCDPISEHNRLYWYRQTLGQGPEFLTYFQNEAQLEKSRLLSDRFSAERPKGSFSTLEIQRTEQGDSAMYLCASSPGTSGDHEYFGPGTRLTVT.